This entry is about one T cell receptor beta chain. This entry is derived from a study of blood T cell repertoires in COVID-19. The method was immunoSEQ multiplex PCR; TCRdb's version includes in-frame clones alone and lacks a portion of them. Of 150,000 or so clones listed, about 90% are singletons. Between the trimmed V and J ends, which lost 1 base and 3 bases, there was a span of 10 bases. The CDR3 totals 15 residues. Germline V lookup: CDR1 SEHNR, CDR2 FQNEAQ (reference sequence). V is TRBV7-9 and J is TRBJ1-5; a possible D gene is TRBD1 (5 bases). This receptor was obtained from a man in his forties or fifties with acute or convalescent COVID-19. The sequenced sample was peripheral blood. The chain's CDR3 is CASSLGGSPNQPQHF. In DNA, the CDR3 is TGTGCCAGCAGCTTAGGGGGCAGCCCCAATCAGCCCCAGCATTTT.